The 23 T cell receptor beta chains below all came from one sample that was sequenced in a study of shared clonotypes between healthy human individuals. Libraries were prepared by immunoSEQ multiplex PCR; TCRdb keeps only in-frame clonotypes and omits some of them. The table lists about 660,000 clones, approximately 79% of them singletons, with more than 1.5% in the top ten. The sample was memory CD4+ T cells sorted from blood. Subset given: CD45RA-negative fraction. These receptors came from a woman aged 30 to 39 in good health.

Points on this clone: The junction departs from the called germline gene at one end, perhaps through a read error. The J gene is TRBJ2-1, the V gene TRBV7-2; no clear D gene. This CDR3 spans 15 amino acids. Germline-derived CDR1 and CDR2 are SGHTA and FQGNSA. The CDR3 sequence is CASNLGALTYNEQFF. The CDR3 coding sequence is TGTGCCAGCAACTTAGGCGCACTAACCTACAATGAGCAGTTCTTC.

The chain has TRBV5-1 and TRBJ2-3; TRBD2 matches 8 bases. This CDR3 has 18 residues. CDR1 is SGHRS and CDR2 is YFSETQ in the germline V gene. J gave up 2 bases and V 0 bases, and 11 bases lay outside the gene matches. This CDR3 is CASSLASASGSPTDTQYF. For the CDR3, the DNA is TGCGCCAGCAGCTTGGCCTCGGCTAGCGGGTCACCCACAGATACGCAGTATTTT. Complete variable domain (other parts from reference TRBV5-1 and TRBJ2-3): KAGVTQTPRYLIKTRGQQVTLSCSPISGHRSVSWYQQTPGQGLQFLFEYFSETQRNKGNFPGRFSGRQFSNSRSEMNVSTLELGDSALYLCASSLASASGSPTDTQYFGPGTRLTVL.

The DNA for the CDR3 is TGTGCCAGCAGTTTAAGCGCGGGGACCATCTACAATGAGCAGTTCTTC. Residues: CASSLSAGTIYNEQFF. This sequence joins TRBV27 and TRBJ2-1; D might be TRBD2 (6 bases). There are 16 residues in the CDR3. Germline assignment: CDR1 MNHEY and CDR2 SMNVEV (reference sequence). The germline V and J ends were trimmed by 2 bases and 3 bases, with 14 bases remaining between them.

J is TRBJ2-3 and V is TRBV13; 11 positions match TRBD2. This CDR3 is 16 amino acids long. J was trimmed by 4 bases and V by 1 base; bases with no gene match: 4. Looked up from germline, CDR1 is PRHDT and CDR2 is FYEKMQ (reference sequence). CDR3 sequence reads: CASSLALAGASDTQYF. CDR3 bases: TGTGCCAGCAGCTTAGCACTAGCGGGAGCTTCAGATACGCAGTATTTT. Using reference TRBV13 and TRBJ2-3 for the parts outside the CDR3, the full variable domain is AAGVIQSPRHLIKEKRETATLKCYPIPRHDTVYWYQQGPGQDPQFLISFYEKMQSDKGSIPDRFSAQQFSDYHSELNMSSLELGDSALYFCASSLALAGASDTQYFGPGTRLTVL.

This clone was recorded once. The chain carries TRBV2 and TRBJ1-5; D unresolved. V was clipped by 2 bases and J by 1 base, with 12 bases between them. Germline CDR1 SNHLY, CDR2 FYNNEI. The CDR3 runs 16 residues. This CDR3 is CASSERGGWSNQPQHF. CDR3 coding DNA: TGTGCCAGCAGTGAACGAGGAGGGTGGAGCAATCAGCCCCAGCATTTT.

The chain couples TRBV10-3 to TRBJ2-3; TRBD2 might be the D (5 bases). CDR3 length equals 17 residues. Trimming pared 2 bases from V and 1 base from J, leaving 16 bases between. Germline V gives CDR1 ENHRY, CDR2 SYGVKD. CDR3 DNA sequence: TGTGCCATCAGTGAGCCGGGCCGGGGTCTGGGCACAGATACGCAGTATTTT. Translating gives CAISEPGRGLGTDTQYF.

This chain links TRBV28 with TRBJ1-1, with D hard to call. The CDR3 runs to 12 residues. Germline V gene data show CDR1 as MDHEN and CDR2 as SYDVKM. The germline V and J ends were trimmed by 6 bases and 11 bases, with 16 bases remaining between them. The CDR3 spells CASSLGTTSAFF. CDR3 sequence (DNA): TGTGCCAGCAGCTTGGGTACTACGAGTGCTTTCTTT.

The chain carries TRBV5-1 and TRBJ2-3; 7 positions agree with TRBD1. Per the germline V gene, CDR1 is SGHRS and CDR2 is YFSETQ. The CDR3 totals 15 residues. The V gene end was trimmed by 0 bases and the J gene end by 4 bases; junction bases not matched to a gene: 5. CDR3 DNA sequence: TGCGCCAGCAGCTTGGAGGTAGGGGGCCCAGATACGCAGTATTTT. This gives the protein CASSLEVGGPDTQYF.

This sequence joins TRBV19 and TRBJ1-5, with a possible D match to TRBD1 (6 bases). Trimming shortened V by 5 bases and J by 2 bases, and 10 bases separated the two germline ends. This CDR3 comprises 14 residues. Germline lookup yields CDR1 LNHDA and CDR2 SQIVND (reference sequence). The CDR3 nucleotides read TGTGCCAGTAGTCGACAGGTCGGCAATCAGCCCCAGCATTTT. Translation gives CASSRQVGNQPQHF.

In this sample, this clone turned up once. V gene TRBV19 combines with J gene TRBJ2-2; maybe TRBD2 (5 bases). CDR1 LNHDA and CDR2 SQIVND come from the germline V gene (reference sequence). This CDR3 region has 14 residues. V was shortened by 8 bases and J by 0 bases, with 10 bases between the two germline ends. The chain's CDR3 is CASCEGTNTGELFF. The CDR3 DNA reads TGTGCCAGTTGCGAGGGCACGAACACCGGGGAGCTGTTTTTT.

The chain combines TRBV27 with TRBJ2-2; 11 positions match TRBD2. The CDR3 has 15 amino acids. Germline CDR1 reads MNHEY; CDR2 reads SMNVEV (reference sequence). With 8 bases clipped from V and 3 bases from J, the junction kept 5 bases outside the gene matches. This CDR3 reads CASVTSGRHTGELFF. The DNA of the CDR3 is TGTGCCAGCGTTACTAGCGGGAGACACACCGGGGAGCTGTTTTTT.

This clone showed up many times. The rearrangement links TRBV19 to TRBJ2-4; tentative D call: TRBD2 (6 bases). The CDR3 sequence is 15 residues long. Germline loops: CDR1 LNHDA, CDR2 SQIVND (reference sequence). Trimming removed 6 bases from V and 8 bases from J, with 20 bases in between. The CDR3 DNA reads TGTGCCAGTAGAGAGTCGGGAGAGGTGGGAGACATTCAGTACTTC. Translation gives CASRESGEVGDIQYF.

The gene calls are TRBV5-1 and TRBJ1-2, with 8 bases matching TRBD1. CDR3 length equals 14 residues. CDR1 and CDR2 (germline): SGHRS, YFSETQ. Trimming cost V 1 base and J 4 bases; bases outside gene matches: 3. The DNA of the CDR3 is TGCGCCAGCAGCTTGACAGGGGGAATCTATGGCTACACCTTC. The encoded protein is CASSLTGGIYGYTF.

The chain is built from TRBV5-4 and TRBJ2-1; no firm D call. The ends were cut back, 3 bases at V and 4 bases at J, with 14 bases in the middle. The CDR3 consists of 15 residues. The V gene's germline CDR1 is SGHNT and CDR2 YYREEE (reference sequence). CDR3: CASSSDGFQYNEQFF. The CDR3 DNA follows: TGTGCCAGCAGCTCCGACGGATTCCAGTACAATGAGCAGTTCTTC.

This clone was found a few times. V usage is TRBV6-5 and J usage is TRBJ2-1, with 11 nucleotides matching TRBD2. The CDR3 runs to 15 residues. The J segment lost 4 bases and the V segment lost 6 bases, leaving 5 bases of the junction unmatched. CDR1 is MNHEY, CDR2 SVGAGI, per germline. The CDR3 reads CASRGGLAGYNEQFF. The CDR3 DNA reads TGTGCCAGCAGGGGAGGACTAGCGGGTTACAATGAGCAGTTCTTC.

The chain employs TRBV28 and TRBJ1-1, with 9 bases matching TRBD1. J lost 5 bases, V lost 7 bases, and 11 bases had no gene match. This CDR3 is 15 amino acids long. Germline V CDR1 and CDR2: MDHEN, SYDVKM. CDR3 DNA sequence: TGTGCCAGCACCTCCGCGGGACAGGGAGGAACTGAAGCTTTCTTT. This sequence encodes CASTSAGQGGTEAFF. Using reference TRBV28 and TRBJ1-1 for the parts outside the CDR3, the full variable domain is DVKVTQSSRYLVKRTGEKVFLECVQDMDHENMFWYRQDPGLGLRLIYFSYDVKMKEKGDIPEGYSVSREKKERFSLILESASTNQTSMYLCASTSAGQGGTEAFFGQGTRLTVV.

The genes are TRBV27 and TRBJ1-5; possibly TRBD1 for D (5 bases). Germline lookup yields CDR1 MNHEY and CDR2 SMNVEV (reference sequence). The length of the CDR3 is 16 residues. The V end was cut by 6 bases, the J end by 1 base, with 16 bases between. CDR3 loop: CASRVPPGLSNQPQHF. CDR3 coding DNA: TGTGCCAGCAGGGTACCCCCGGGGCTAAGCAATCAGCCCCAGCATTTT.

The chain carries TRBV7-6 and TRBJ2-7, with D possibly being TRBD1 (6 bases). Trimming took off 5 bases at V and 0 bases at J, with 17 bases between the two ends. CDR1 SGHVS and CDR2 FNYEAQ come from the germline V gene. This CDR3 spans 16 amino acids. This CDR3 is CASSRTGSPSSYEQYF. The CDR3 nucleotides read TGTGCCAGCAGCCGTACAGGGTCACCAAGCTCCTACGAGCAGTACTTC.

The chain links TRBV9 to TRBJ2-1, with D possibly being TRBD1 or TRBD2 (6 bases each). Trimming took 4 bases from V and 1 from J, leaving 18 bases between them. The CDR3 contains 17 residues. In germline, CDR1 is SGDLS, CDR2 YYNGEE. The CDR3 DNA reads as TGTGCCAGCAGCTCTGGGGGGCAGGGATGGTCCTACAATGAGCAGTTCTTC. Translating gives CASSSGGQGWSYNEQFF.

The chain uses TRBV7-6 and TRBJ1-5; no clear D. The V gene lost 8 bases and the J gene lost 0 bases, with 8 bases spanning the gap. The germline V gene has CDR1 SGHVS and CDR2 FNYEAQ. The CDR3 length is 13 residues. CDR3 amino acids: CASSSNSNQPQHF. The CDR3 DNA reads TGTGCCAGCTCCAGCAATAGCAATCAGCCCCAGCATTTT.

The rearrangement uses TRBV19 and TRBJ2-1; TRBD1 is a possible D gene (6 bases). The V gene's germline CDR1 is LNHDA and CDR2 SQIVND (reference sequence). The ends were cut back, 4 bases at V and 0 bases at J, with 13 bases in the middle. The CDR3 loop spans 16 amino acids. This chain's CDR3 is CASSTAADSSYNEQFF. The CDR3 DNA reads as TGTGCCAGTAGTACTGCGGCGGACAGCTCCTACAATGAGCAGTTCTTC.

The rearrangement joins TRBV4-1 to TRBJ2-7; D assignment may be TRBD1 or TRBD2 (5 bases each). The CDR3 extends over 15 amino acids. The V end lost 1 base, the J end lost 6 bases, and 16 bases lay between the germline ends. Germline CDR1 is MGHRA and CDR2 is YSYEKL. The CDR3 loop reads CASSQVPGPNIEQYF. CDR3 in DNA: TGCGCCAGCAGCCAAGTTCCGGGACCAAATATCGAGCAGTACTTC.

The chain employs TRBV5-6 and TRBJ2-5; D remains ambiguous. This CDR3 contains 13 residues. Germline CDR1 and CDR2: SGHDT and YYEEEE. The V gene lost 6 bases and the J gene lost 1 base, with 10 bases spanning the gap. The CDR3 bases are TGTGCCAGCACAACTACCCCCCAAGAGACCCAGTACTTC. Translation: CASTTTPQETQYF.